The text below deals with one TCR beta chain. The sample comes from a study of blood T cell repertoires in COVID-19. Study information: Some COVID-19 samples were acute and others convalescent; all came from the United States, Italy and Spain.

Sequencing was performed with immunoSEQ multiplex PCR; in TCRdb, only in-frame clones are kept and a portion is missing. The profile shows approximately 140,000 clones, about four fifths of them singletons. The CDR3 spans 17 residues. From germline, CDR1 is LNHDA and CDR2 SQIVND (reference sequence). The ends lost 2 bases at V and 0 bases at J; junction bases unmatched: 5. This chain connects TRBV19 to TRBJ1-5, with 9 bases matching TRBD1. The material sequenced was peripheral blood. This clonotype was obtained from a man in his 70s with acute or convalescent COVID-19. The DNA for the CDR3 is TGTGCCAGTAGTATACAGGGACAGGGTTCTAGCAATCAGCCCCAGCATTTT. It yields the protein CASSIQGQGSSNQPQHF.